A selection of T cell receptor beta chains follows, all from one sample in a study of T cells in Graves' hyperthyroidism and ophthalmopathy. TCRdb fed the multiplex PCR reads into MiXCR, producing one record per CDR3 protein. The table shows around 340,000 distinct CDR3 sequences, with around 16% occurring only once. The sample consisted of blood. The source is a man aged 30-40 years with Graves' hyperthyroidism. CDR3s include the opening cysteine and the closing phenylalanine or tryptophan. D genes are given only for firm matches. Clone size is shown for a subset of rows, as once, few, many or a class of expanded clone.

V gene	D gene	J gene	CDR3 length	clone size	CDR3 protein	CDR3 DNA
TRBV27	NA	TRBJ1-1	15	many	CASRRGGGAYTEAFF	TGTGCCAGCAGACGAGGGGGGGGCGCGTACACTGAAGCTTTCTTT
TRBV7-9	NA	TRBJ2-2	15	NA	CASSLQGSGTGELFF	TGTGCCAGCAGCCTCCAGGGGAGTGGGACCGGGGAGCTGTTTTTT
TRBV5-6	TRBD2	TRBJ2-7	18	NA	CASSLALAGARIYYEQYF	TGTGCCAGCAGCTTGGCCCTAGCGGGAGCAAGGATCTACTACGAGCAGTACTTC
TRBV5-1	TRBD2	TRBJ2-1	15	NA	CASRKGLAGQGEQFF	TGCGCCAGCAGGAAGGGACTAGCGGGACAGGGTGAGCAGTTCTTC
TRBV2	NA	TRBJ1-4	13	NA	CASSEEGRVKLFF	TGTGCCAGCAGTGAAGAGGGGCGGGTAAAACTGTTTTTT
TRBV3-1	NA	TRBJ2-4	14	many	CASSQRVSKNIQYF	TGTGCCAGCAGCCAACGTGTTTCCAAAAACATTCAGTACTTC
TRBV5-8	NA	TRBJ2-5	12	many	CASSQDVATQYF	TGTGCCAGCAGCCAAGACGTTGCGACCCAGTACTTC
TRBV29-1	TRBD2	TRBJ2-3	14	many	CSVIAGGSADTQYF	TGCAGCGTCATAGCGGGAGGGTCGGCAGATACGCAGTATTTT
TRBV5-1	NA	TRBJ2-5	13	many	CASSLKGRETQYF	TGCGCCAGCAGCCTTAAGGGGAGAGAGACCCAGTACTTC
TRBV24-1	NA	TRBJ1-1	15	many	CATSGSRDGNTEAFF	TGTGCCACCAGTGGCTCCAGGGACGGGAACACTGAAGCTTTCTTT
TRBV18	NA	TRBJ2-7	14	NA	CASSRRARAHEQYF	TGTGCCAGCTCACGGCGGGCCAGGGCCCACGAGCAGTACTTC
TRBV10-3	NA	TRBJ2-7	14	many	CAITGGDLDHEQYF	TGTGCCATCACTGGAGGGGACTTGGACCACGAGCAGTACTTC
TRBV3-1	TRBD1	TRBJ1-2	16	few	CASSQEGTGGNYGYTF	TGTGCCAGCAGCCAAGAAGGGACAGGGGGCAACTATGGCTACACCTTC
TRBV13	NA	TRBJ2-5	17	NA	CASSSSPRPRGKETQYF	TGTGCCAGCAGCTCAAGTCCGAGACCAAGGGGGAAAGAGACCCAGTACTTC
TRBV12-3/TRBV12-4	NA	TRBJ2-3	13	few	CASSREGTDTQYF	TGTGCCAGCAGTCGAGAGGGGACAGATACGCAGTATTTT
TRBV9	NA	TRBJ2-3	13	NA	CASSSHLTDTQYF	TGTGCCAGCAGCTCCCATTTGACAGATACGCAGTATTTT
TRBV12-3/TRBV12-4	NA	TRBJ1-1	12	many	CASTLGWTEAFF	TGTGCCAGCACTTTGGGGTGGACTGAAGCTTTCTTT
TRBV3-1	NA	TRBJ2-4	13	few	CASSFLAKNIQYF	TGTGCCAGCAGCTTCCTAGCCAAAAACATTCAGTACTTC
TRBV6-2/TRBV6-3	NA	TRBJ1-3	18	NA	CASSHRTAPNLRRNTIYF	TGTGCCAGCTCCCACCGGACAGCGCCCAATCTAAGAAGAAACACCATATATTTT
TRBV10-2	NA	TRBJ1-1	14	many	CASRSEWPATEAFF	TGCGCCAGCAGGAGTGAGTGGCCAGCCACTGAAGCTTTCTTT
TRBV6-1	TRBD2	TRBJ2-1	17	NA	CASSEPRLAPTYNEQFF	TGTGCCAGCAGTGAACCGAGACTAGCGCCAACCTACAATGAGCAGTTCTTC
TRBV7-3	NA	TRBJ2-3	13	NA	CASSPGLPDTQYF	TGTGCCAGCAGCCCAGGGCTTCCAGATACGCAGTATTTT
TRBV18	NA	TRBJ1-1	14	many	CASSPAGSDTEAFF	TGTGCCAGCTCACCGGCAGGGAGCGACACTGAAGCTTTCTTT
TRBV5-1	NA	TRBJ1-1	16	NA	CASSLGSEPMNTEAFF	TGCGCCAGCAGCTTGGGGTCGGAGCCCATGAACACTGAAGCTTTCTTT
TRBV28	NA	TRBJ2-2	16	many	CASSSAAVPNTGELFF	TGTGCCAGCAGTTCCGCTGCGGTCCCGAACACCGGGGAGCTGTTTTTT
TRBV27	NA	TRBJ2-2	13	NA	CASRFLSAGELFF	TGTGCCAGCAGATTTTTGTCGGCCGGGGAGCTGTTTTTT
TRBV9	NA	TRBJ1-1	13	few	CASSGDPETEAFF	TGTGCCAGCAGCGGCGACCCGGAGACTGAAGCTTTCTTT
TRBV24-1	TRBD1	TRBJ2-3	15	many	CATSDPGQGPDTQYF	TGTGCCACCAGTGACCCGGGACAGGGGCCAGATACGCAGTATTTT
TRBV2	TRBD2	TRBJ2-7	15	many	CASSRESRERNEQYF	TGTGCCAGCAGTAGAGAATCGCGGGAGAGGAACGAGCAGTACTTC
TRBV28	NA	TRBJ1-2	21	NA	CASSFFLPSMGRKIPNYGYTF	TGTGCCAGCAGTTTTTTTTTACCCTCTATGGGACGGAAGATCCCAAACTATGGCTACACCTTC
TRBV20-1	NA	TRBJ2-7	13	many	CSARPDTAYEQYF	TGCAGTGCTAGACCGGACACAGCCTACGAGCAGTACTTC
TRBV7-3	NA	TRBJ1-2	14	many	CASSINRGGGGYTF	TGTGCCAGCAGCATCAACCGGGGGGGTGGAGGCTACACCTTC
TRBV14	NA	TRBJ2-7	16	few	CASSQDPGELIYEQYF	TGTGCCAGCAGCCAAGATCCGGGAGAGTTGATCTACGAGCAGTACTTC
TRBV7-3	TRBD2	TRBJ2-1	15	many	CASRPTSGSLGEQFF	TGTGCCAGCAGGCCTACTAGCGGGAGTTTGGGTGAGCAGTTCTTC
TRBV30	NA	TRBJ2-2	11	few	CAWSVYGELFF	TGTGCCTGGAGTGTTTATGGGGAGCTGTTTTTT
TRBV18	TRBD1	TRBJ1-6	15	few	CASSPPGQFNSPLHF	TGTGCCAGCTCGCCTCCGGGACAGTTCAATTCACCCCTCCACTTT
TRBV7-9	TRBD1	TRBJ1-1	15	few	CASSFGDRGPTEAFF	TGTGCCAGCAGCTTCGGGGACAGGGGGCCGACTGAAGCTTTCTTT
TRBV28	NA	TRBJ1-2	13	many	CASVESRAYGYTF	TGTGCCAGCGTAGAGTCGAGGGCCTATGGCTACACCTTC
TRBV12-3/TRBV12-4	NA	TRBJ1-1	14	many	CASTLAGRETEAFF	TGTGCCAGCACCTTGGCGGGGAGGGAAACTGAAGCTTTCTTT
TRBV15	NA	TRBJ2-7	15	few	CATSSRAEGGYEQYF	TGTGCCACCAGCAGCCGGGCAGAGGGGGGTTACGAGCAGTACTTC
TRBV14	NA	TRBJ1-1	13	many	CASSQLWGTEAFF	TGTGCCAGCAGCCAATTATGGGGGACTGAAGCTTTCTTT
TRBV11-2	TRBD2	TRBJ2-3	17	many	CASSLGWGGSRSDTQYF	TGTGCCAGCAGCTTAGGGTGGGGCGGGAGTAGGTCAGATACGCAGTATTTT
TRBV7-9	NA	TRBJ2-7	13	many	CASSTQQGHEQYF	TGTGCCAGCTCGACTCAACAGGGCCACGAGCAGTACTTC
TRBV7-9	NA	TRBJ2-3	16	many	CASSLQAGLSTDTQYF	TGTGCCAGCAGCTTACAGGCCGGACTTAGCACAGATACGCAGTATTTT
TRBV20-1	TRBD2	TRBJ2-1	15	many	CSARKGLAGGYEQFF	TGCAGTGCTAGAAAGGGCCTAGCGGGAGGTTATGAGCAGTTCTTC
TRBV10-3	NA	TRBJ1-2	13	few	CAIRTGQTYGYTF	TGTGCCATCAGGACAGGACAGACCTATGGCTACACCTTC
TRBV18	NA	TRBJ1-5	14	few	CASSPSSGYQPQHF	TGTGCCAGCTCACCATCGTCTGGGTATCAGCCCCAGCATTTT
TRBV7-3	TRBD1	TRBJ2-1	15	many	CASSLRQGREDEQFF	TGTGCCAGCAGCTTAAGACAGGGAAGAGAGGATGAGCAGTTCTTC
TRBV20-1	TRBD2	TRBJ2-7	14	many	CSARKTSGSDEQYF	TGCAGTGCTAGGAAGACTAGCGGGAGTGACGAGCAGTACTTC
TRBV2	TRBD2	TRBJ2-3	14	many	CATGTSGGPDTQYF	TGTGCCACAGGGACTAGCGGGGGCCCGGATACGCAGTATTTT
TRBV6-6	TRBD1	TRBJ1-2	14	few	CASSYSQGGYGYTF	TGTGCCAGCAGTTACTCACAGGGGGGCTATGGCTACACCTTC
TRBV6-1	NA	TRBJ1-2	16	many	CASSPYRGDRIYGYTF	TGTGCCAGCAGTCCCTACCGAGGAGACAGGATTTATGGCTACACCTTC
TRBV6-6	TRBD2	TRBJ2-7	18	few	CASSYFAAGGPPRYEQYF	TGTGCCAGCAGTTACTTTGCGGCGGGAGGGCCACCGAGATACGAGCAGTACTTC
TRBV2	TRBD1	TRBJ1-5	14	many	CASSLGQGSQPQHF	TGTGCCAGCAGTTTGGGACAGGGGAGCCAGCCCCAGCATTTT
TRBV3-1	TRBD2	TRBJ2-3	16	NA	CASSPSELAGGDTQYF	TGTGCCAGCAGCCCCTCCGAGCTAGCGGGAGGGGATACGCAGTATTTT
TRBV28	TRBD2	TRBJ2-3	15	few	CASSFYREGTDTQYF	TGTGCCAGCAGTTTTTACCGGGAGGGTACAGATACGCAGTATTTT